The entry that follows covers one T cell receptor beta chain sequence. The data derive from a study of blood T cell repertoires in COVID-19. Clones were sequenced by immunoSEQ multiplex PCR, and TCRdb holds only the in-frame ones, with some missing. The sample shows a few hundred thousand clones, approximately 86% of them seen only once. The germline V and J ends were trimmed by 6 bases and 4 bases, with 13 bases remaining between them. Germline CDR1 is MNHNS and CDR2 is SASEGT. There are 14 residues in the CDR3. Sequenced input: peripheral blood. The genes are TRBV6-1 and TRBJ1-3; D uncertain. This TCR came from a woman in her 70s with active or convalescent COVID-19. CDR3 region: CASRYNIAGNTIYF. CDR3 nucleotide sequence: TGTGCCAGCAGGTATAACATTGCCGGAAACACCATATATTTT.